One and the same sample provided the 18 T cell receptor beta chains below, sequenced in a study of siplizumab effects on memory and regulatory T cells. This table comes from immunoSEQ multiplex PCR, and its TCRdb copy is limited to in-frame clones, with some not included. This sample has 100,000 or so clones, with more than 85% found just once. The specimen was CD4+ T cells sorted from blood. The origin of the receptors is a human donor in good health.

V is TRBV14 and J is TRBJ2-1, with 8 bases aligning to TRBD2. CDR1 and CDR2 from the germline V gene are SGHDN and FVKESK. V shed 4 bases, J shed 4 bases, and the junction held 9 bases outside the gene matches. The CDR3 covers 16 residues. The CDR3 sequence is CASSLQLADKYNEQFF. CDR3 nucleotides: TGTGCCAGCAGCCTCCAACTAGCGGACAAATACAATGAGCAGTTCTTC.

This chain connects TRBV13 to TRBJ1-3; D gene ambiguous. This CDR3 region has 15 residues. The germline V gene encodes CDR1 PRHDT and CDR2 FYEKMQ (reference sequence). The germline V and J ends were trimmed by 1 base and 4 bases, with 11 bases remaining between them. Written as DNA, the CDR3 is TGTGCCAGCAGCTTAGTCGGGGAGACCGGAAACACCATATATTTT. Its translation is CASSLVGETGNTIYF.

J is TRBJ2-7 and V is TRBV5-1, with D perhaps being TRBD1 or TRBD2 (6 bases each). Germline-derived CDR1 and CDR2 are SGHRS and YFSETQ. Trimming stripped 2 bases from V and 6 bases from J, with 12 bases between. The CDR3 extends over 13 amino acids. For the CDR3, the DNA is TGCGCCAGCAGCTTACGGGGGCGACCCGAGCAGTACTTC. Encoded protein: CASSLRGRPEQYF.

The chain uses TRBV14 and TRBJ2-7; 11 bases fit TRBD2. Germline CDR1 is SGHDN and CDR2 is FVKESK. The V segment lost 1 base and the J segment 3 bases; nucleotides outside the gene matches: 5. The CDR3 totals 16 residues. The DNA for the CDR3 is TGTGCCAGCAGCCAAGCGAGGACTAGCGGGTTCTACGAGCAGTACTTC. This codes for CASSQARTSGFYEQYF. Full variable domain (missing parts from reference TRBV14 and TRBJ2-7): EAGVTQFPSHSVIEKGQTVTLRCDPISGHDNLYWYRRVMGKEIKFLLHFVKESKQDESGMPNNRFLAERTGGTYSTLKVQPAELEDSGVYFCASSQARTSGFYEQYFGPGTRLTVT.

This clone was observed once. V usage is TRBV27 and J usage is TRBJ2-1, with D uncertain. Germline CDR1 MNHEY, CDR2 SMNVEV (reference sequence). There are 11 residues in the CDR3. Trimming took off 7 bases at V and 10 bases at J, with 11 bases between the two ends. The CDR3 loop is CASTFLREQFF. As DNA, the CDR3 is TGTGCCAGCACCTTTCTAAGGGAGCAGTTCTTC.

In this sample, this clone turned up once. The V and J genes are TRBV5-6 and TRBJ1-5, with D possibly TRBD1 on 5 matching bases. This CDR3 spans 14 amino acids. CDR1 SGHDT and CDR2 YYEEEE come from the germline V gene. The ends were cut back, 4 bases at V and 4 bases at J, with 12 bases in the middle. The CDR3 sequence is CASSRRGTNQPQHF. DNA for the CDR3: TGTGCCAGCAGCCGACGGGGGACTAATCAGCCCCAGCATTTT.

V usage is TRBV5-1 and J usage is TRBJ1-1; D perhaps matches TRBD1 (5 bases). The germline V and J ends were trimmed by 0 bases and 3 bases, with 12 bases remaining between them. The CDR3 loop spans 15 amino acids. Germline V gene lookup returns CDR1 SGHRS and CDR2 YFSETQ. This chain's CDR3 is CASSLEGWQDTEAFF. The CDR3 nucleotides read TGCGCCAGCAGCTTGGAGGGGTGGCAGGACACTGAAGCTTTCTTT. Looking up the rest from reference TRBV5-1 and TRBJ1-1 gives the full variable domain: KAGVTQTPRYLIKTRGQQVTLSCSPISGHRSVSWYQQTPGQGLQFLFEYFSETQRNKGNFPGRFSGRQFSNSRSEMNVSTLELGDSALYLCASSLEGWQDTEAFFGQGTRLTVV.

V gene TRBV19 combines with J gene TRBJ1-1; possible D gene TRBD1, 5 bases. Germline values: CDR1 LNHDA, CDR2 SQIVND (reference sequence). The V and J ends lost 7 bases and 0 bases respectively, with 12 bases between them. CDR3 length: 14 residues. CDR3 DNA sequence: TGTGCCAGTAAGTCCCGGGGGATGAACACTGAAGCTTTCTTT. This encodes CASKSRGMNTEAFF.

The J gene is TRBJ2-1, the V gene TRBV20-1, with 7 bases lining up with TRBD1. Germline trimming cut 6 bases from V and 12 bases from J; bases unmatched to any gene: 5. Germline assignment: CDR1 DFQATT and CDR2 SNEGSKA (reference sequence). The length of the CDR3 is 10 residues. The CDR3 DNA is TGCAGTGCGAGGGGGCAATCGCAGTTCTTC. Translating it yields CSARGQSQFF.

V is TRBV28 and J is TRBJ1-2, with D unclear. CDR1 is MDHEN, CDR2 SYDVKM, per germline. Trimming shortened V by 6 bases and J by 4 bases, and 15 bases separated the two germline ends. The CDR3 runs to 14 residues. The DNA for the CDR3 is TGTGCCAGCAGCCTACCCGGGCGGATCTATGGCTACACCTTC. Its protein product is CASSLPGRIYGYTF.

CDR3 DNA sequence: TGTGCCAGCAGCCAAGGGTTAGCGGGAACATCCTACGAGCAGTACTTC. Its translation is CASSQGLAGTSYEQYF. The chain recombines TRBV14 with TRBJ2-7; 8 bases match TRBD2. After removal of 1 base from V and 1 base from J, the junction contained 6 bases not matched to a gene. This CDR3 has 16 amino acids. The germline gives CDR1 SGHDN, CDR2 FVKESK. Looking up the rest from reference TRBV14 and TRBJ2-7 gives the full variable domain: EAGVTQFPSHSVIEKGQTVTLRCDPISGHDNLYWYRRVMGKEIKFLLHFVKESKQDESGMPNNRFLAERTGGTYSTLKVQPAELEDSGVYFCASSQGLAGTSYEQYFGPGTRLTVT.

The chain is built from TRBV18 and TRBJ2-7, with TRBD2 identical over 14 bases. This CDR3 is 17 amino acids long. The germline V gene has CDR1 KGHSH and CDR2 LQKENI. V shed 1 base, J shed 6 bases, and the junction held 8 bases outside the gene matches. CDR3 sequence: CASSPLGTSGSFGEQYF. CDR3 in DNA: TGTGCCAGCTCACCACTTGGGACTAGCGGGAGTTTTGGCGAGCAGTACTTC.

This clone was detected only a few times. The V and J genes are TRBV29-1 and TRBJ2-7, with a possible D match to TRBD2 (5 bases). The CDR3 runs 14 residues. CDR1 SQVTM and CDR2 ANQGSEA come from the germline V gene. The ends were cut back, 6 bases at V and 2 bases at J, with 17 bases in the middle. This CDR3 is CSVGLLGVAYEQYF. CDR3 nucleotides: TGCAGCGTCGGTCTTTTGGGAGTCGCCTACGAGCAGTACTTC.

This chain links TRBV25-1 with TRBJ1-6; a possible D gene is TRBD1 (5 bases). V lost 3 bases, J lost 9 bases, and 9 bases lay in between. Looked up from germline, CDR1 is MGHDK and CDR2 is SYGVNS. This CDR3 contains 13 residues. The CDR3 loop reads CASSDRAASPLHF. The CDR3, as DNA: TGTGCCAGCAGTGACAGGGCCGCTTCACCCCTCCACTTT.

The chain employs TRBV29-1 and TRBJ1-1; D gene unclear. The CDR3 extends over 13 amino acids. Germline CDR1 reads SQVTM; CDR2 reads ANQGSEA. Trimming removed 7 bases at V and 0 bases at J, with 12 bases between. The CDR3 loop reads CSACLTMNTEAFF. CDR3 DNA sequence: TGCAGCGCCTGTTTGACAATGAACACTGAAGCTTTCTTT.

As DNA, the CDR3 is TGTGCCAGCAATTTCAGGGGAGATACGCAGTATTTT. Its protein product is CASNFRGDTQYF. The rearrangement uses TRBV28 and TRBJ2-3; D may be TRBD1 (6 bases). Trimming shortened V by 7 bases and J by 5 bases, and 10 bases separated the two germline ends. This CDR3 has 12 amino acids. The germline CDR1 and CDR2 sequences are MDHEN and SYDVKM.

The J gene is TRBJ2-7, the V gene TRBV27; D possibly corresponds to TRBD2 (5 bases). CDR1 is MNHEY, CDR2 SMNVEV, per germline (reference sequence). With 5 bases removed from V and 4 bases from J, the gap between germline ends came to 9 bases. The CDR3 is 12 amino acids. As DNA, the CDR3 is TGTGCCAGCAGTGAGCGAGGGTACGAGCAGTACTTC. This codes for CASSERGYEQYF.

The V gene is TRBV9, the J gene TRBJ2-1; 7 bases map to TRBD1. The V and J ends lost 2 bases and 2 bases, in that order; junction bases with no gene match: 4. From germline, CDR1 is SGDLS and CDR2 YYNGEE. This CDR3 spans 15 amino acids. In DNA, the CDR3 is TGTGCCAGCAGCGTGACCGGGACAGCCTACAATGAGCAGTTCTTC. This gives the protein CASSVTGTAYNEQFF.